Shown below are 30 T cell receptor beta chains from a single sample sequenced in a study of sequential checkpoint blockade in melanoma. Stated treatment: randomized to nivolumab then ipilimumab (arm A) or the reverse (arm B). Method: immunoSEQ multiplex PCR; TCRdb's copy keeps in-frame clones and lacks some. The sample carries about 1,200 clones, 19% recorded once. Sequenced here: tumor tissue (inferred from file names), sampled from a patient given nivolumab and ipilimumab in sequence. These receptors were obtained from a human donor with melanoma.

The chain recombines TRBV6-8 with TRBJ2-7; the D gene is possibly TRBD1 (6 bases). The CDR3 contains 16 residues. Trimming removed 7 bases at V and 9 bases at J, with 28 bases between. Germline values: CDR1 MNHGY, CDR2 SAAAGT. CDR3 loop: CASISVSGQSNHGQYF. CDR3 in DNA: TGTGCCAGCATTTCAGTTTCCGGACAGTCCAATCACGGGCAGTACTTC.

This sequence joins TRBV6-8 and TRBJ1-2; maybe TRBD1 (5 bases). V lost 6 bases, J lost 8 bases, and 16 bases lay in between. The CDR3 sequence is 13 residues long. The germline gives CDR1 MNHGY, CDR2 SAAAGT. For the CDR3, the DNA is TGTGCCAGCAGGACTGGGACGGCCGCGGGCTACACCTTC. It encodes CASRTGTAAGYTF.

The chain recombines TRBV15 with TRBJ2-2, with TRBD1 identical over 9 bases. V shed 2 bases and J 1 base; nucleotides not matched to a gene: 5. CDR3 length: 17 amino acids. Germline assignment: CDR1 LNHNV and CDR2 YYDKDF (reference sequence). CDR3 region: CATSRSAGQGNTGELFF. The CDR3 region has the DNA TGTGCCACCAGCAGATCGGCGGGACAGGGGAACACCGGGGAGCTGTTTTTT.

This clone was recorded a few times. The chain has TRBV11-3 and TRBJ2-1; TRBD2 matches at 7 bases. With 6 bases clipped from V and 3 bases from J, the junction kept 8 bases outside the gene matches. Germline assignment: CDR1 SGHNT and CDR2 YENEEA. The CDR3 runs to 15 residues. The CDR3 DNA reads TGTGCCAGCAGGCGGGGGTCACACCTCTACAATGAGCAGTTCTTC. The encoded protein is CASRRGSHLYNEQFF.

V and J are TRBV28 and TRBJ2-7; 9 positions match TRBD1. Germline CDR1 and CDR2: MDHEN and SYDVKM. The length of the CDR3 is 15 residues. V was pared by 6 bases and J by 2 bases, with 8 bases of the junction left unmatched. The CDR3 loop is CASRAGTGYTYEQYF. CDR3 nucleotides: TGTGCCAGCAGGGCCGGGACAGGGTATACCTACGAGCAGTACTTC.

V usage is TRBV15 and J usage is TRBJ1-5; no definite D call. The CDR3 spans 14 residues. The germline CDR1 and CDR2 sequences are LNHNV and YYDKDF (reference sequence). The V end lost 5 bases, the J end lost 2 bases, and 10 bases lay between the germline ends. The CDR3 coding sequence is TGTGCCACCAGCCCTACTGTAGGCAATCAGCCCCAGCATTTT. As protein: CATSPTVGNQPQHF.

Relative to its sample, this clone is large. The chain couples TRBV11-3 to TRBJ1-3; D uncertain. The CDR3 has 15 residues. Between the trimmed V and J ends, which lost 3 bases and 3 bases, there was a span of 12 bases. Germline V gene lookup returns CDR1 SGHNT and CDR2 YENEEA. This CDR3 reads CASSLSKSVGNTIYF. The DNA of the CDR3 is TGTGCCAGCAGCTTGTCAAAATCCGTTGGAAACACCATATATTTT.

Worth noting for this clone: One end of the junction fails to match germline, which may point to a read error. For the CDR3, the DNA is TGTGCCAGCAGTGACTCTGGGGGGGGCTCTGGGGCCAACGTCCTGACTTTC. Translation: CASSDSGGGSGANVLTF. This sequence joins TRBV6-8 and TRBJ2-6; 7 bases align to TRBD2. This CDR3 comprises 17 residues. Germline values: CDR1 MNHGY, CDR2 SAAAGT.

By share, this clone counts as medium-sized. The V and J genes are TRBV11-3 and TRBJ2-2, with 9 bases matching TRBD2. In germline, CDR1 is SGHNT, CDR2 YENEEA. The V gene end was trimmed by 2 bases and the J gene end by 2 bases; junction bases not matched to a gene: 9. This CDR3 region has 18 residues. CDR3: CASSLRGSGSGNTGELFF. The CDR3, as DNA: TGTGCCAGCAGCTTAAGGGGTAGCGGGAGTGGAAACACCGGGGAGCTGTTTTTT.

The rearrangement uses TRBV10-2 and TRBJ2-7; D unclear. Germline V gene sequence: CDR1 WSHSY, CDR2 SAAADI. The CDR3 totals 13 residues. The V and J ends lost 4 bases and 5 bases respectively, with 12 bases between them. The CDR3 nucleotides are TGCGCCAGCAGTGGGGCCCCATTGAACGAGCAGTACTTC. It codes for CASSGAPLNEQYF.

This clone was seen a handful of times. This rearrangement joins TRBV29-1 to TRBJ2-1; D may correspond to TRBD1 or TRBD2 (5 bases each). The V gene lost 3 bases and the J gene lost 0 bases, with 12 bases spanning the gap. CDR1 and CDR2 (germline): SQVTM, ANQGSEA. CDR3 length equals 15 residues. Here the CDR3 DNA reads TGCAGCGTTGAGGGGGTCCCCCTCTCCTACAATGAGCAGTTCTTC. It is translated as CSVEGVPLSYNEQFF.

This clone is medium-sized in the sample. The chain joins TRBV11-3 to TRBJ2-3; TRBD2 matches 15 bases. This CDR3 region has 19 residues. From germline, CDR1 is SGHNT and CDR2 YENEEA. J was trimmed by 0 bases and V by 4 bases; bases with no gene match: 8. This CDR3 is CASSYPIGLAGGSTDTQYF. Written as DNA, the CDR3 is TGTGCCAGCAGCTACCCGATTGGACTAGCGGGAGGGAGCACAGATACGCAGTATTTT.

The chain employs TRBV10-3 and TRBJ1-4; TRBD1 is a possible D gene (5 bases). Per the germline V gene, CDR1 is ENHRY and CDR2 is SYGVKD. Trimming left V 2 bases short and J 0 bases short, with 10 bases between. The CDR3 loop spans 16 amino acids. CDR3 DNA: TGTGCCATCAGTGAGGGCCGAGGGGCAACTAATGAAAAACTGTTTTTT. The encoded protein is CAISEGRGATNEKLFF.

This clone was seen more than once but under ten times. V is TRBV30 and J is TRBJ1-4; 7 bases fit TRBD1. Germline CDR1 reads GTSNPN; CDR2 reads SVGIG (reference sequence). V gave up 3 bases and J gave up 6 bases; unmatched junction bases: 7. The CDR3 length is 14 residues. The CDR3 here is CAWRRQGGYEKLFF. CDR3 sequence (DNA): TGTGCCTGGAGACGACAGGGAGGATATGAAAAACTGTTTTTT.

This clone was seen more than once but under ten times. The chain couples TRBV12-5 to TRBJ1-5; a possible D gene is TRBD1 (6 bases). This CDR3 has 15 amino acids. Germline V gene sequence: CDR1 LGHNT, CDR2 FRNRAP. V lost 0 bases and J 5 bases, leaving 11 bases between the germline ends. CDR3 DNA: TGTGCTAGTGGTTTGGTGGGGGGCGCGGATCAGCCCCAGCATTTT. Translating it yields CASGLVGGADQPQHF.

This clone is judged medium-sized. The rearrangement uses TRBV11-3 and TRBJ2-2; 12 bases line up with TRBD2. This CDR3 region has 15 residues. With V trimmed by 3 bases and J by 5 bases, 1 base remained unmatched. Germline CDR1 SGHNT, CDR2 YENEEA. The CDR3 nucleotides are TGTGCCAGCAGCTTTGGACTAGCGGGAACCGGGGAGCTGTTTTTT. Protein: CASSFGLAGTGELFF.

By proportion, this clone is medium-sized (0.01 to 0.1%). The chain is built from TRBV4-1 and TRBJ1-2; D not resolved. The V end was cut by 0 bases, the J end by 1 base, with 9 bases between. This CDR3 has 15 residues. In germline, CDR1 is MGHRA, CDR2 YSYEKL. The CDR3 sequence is CASSQERGFNYGYTF. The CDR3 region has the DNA TGCGCCAGCAGCCAAGAACGAGGATTTAACTATGGCTACACCTTC.

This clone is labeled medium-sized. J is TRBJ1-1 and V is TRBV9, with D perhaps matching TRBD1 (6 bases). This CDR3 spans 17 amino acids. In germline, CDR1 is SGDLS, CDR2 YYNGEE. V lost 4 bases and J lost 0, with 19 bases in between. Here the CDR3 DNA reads TGTGCCAGCAGCCTAAGCCCCTACAGGGCCATGAACACTGAAGCTTTCTTT. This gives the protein CASSLSPYRAMNTEAFF.

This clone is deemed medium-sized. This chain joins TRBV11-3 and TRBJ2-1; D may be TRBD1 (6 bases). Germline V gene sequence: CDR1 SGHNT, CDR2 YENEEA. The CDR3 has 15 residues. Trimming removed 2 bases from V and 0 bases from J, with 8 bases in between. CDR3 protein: CASSLQGSSYNEQFF. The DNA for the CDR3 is TGTGCCAGCAGCTTACAGGGGAGCTCCTACAATGAGCAGTTCTTC.

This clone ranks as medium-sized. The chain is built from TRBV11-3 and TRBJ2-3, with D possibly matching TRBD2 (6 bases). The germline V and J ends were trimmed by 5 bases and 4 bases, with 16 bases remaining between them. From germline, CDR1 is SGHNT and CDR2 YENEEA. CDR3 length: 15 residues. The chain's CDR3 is CASSLRERIADTQYF. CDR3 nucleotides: TGTGCCAGCAGCCTCCGGGAGAGAATCGCAGATACGCAGTATTTT.

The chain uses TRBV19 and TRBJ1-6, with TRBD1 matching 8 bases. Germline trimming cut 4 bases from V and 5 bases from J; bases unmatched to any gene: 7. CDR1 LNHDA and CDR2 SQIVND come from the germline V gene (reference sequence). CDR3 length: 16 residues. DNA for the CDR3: TGTGCCAGTAGTAGGCACGGGACAGGAGATAATTCACCCCTCCACTTT. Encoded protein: CASSRHGTGDNSPLHF.

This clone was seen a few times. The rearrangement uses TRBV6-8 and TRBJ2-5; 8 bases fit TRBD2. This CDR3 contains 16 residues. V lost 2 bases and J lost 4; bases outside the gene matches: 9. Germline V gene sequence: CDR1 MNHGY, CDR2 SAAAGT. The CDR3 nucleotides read TGTGCCAGCAGTTACACCGAGCGGGGGAGAGGAGAGACCCAGTACTTC. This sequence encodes CASSYTERGRGETQYF.

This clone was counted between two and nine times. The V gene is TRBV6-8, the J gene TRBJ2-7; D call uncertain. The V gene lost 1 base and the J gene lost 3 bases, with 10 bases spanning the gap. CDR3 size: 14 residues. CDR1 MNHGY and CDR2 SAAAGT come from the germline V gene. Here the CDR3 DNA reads TGTGCCAGCAGTTACTATTACTTGGGCTACGAGCAGTACTTC. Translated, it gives CASSYYYLGYEQYF.

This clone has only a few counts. The CDR3 DNA reads TGTGCCTGGAGTCTTAGCGGGAGAACTGATACGCAGTATTTT. Residues: CAWSLSGRTDTQYF. The chain links TRBV30 to TRBJ2-3; 9 bases match TRBD2. The CDR3 sequence is 14 residues long. The germline gives CDR1 GTSNPN, CDR2 SVGIG (reference sequence). Losses at the gene ends were 2 bases for V and 6 bases for J; bases not matched to a gene: 6.

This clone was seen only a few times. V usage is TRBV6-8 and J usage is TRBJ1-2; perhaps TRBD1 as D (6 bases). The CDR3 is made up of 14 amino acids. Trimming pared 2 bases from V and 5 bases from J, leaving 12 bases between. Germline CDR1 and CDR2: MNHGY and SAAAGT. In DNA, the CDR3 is TGTGCCAGCAGTTACGGGCAGGGGCAGTATGGCTACACCTTC. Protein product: CASSYGQGQYGYTF.

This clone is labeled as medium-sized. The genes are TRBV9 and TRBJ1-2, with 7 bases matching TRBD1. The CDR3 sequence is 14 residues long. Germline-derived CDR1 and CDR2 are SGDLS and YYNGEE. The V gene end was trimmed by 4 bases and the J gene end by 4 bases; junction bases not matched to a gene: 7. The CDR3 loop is CASSPGTDSYGYTF. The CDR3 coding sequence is TGTGCCAGCAGCCCGGGGACAGATAGCTATGGCTACACCTTC.

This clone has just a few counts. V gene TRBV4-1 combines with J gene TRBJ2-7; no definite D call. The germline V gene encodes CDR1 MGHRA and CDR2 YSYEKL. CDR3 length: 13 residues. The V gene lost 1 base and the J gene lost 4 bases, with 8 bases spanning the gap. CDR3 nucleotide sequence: TGCGCCAGCAGCCAAGGGCTCGGGTACGAGCAGTACTTC. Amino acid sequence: CASSQGLGYEQYF.

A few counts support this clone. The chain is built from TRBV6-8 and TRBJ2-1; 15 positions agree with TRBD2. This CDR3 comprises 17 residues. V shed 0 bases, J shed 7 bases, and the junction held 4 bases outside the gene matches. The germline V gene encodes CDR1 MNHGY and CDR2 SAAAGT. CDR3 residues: CASSYSRTSGRVNEQFF. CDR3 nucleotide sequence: TGTGCCAGCAGTTACTCCAGGACTAGCGGGAGGGTAAATGAGCAGTTCTTC.

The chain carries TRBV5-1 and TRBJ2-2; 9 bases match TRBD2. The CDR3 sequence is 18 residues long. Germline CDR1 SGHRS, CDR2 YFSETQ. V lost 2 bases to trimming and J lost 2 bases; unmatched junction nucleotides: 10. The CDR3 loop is CASSFLAGARYNTGELFF. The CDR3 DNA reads TGCGCCAGCAGCTTCTTAGCGGGAGCGCGGTATAACACCGGGGAGCTGTTTTTT.

The CDR3 spells CASSPWGGTDTQYF. The CDR3 nucleotides read TGTGCCAGTAGCCCGTGGGGGGGGACAGATACGCAGTATTTT. The rearrangement joins TRBV19 to TRBJ2-3, with 7 bases lining up with TRBD2. Germline lookup yields CDR1 LNHDA and CDR2 SQIVND (reference sequence). After removal of 6 bases from V and 3 bases from J, the junction contained 6 bases not matched to a gene. This CDR3 comprises 14 residues.